This TCR beta chain appears in the sequencing data of a study of CD8 T cells in ankylosing spondylitis. The study, taken as a whole, reports: Made up of under ten highly homologous variants, a TCR beta motif appeared characteristic of ankylosing spondylitis blood.

Concerning this clonotype: Its matching antigen is unknown.

Germline V gene data show CDR1 as SGHRS and CDR2 as YFSETQ. V lost 5 bases, J lost 8 bases, and 10 bases lay in between. This CDR3 comprises 12 residues. Using its own MiXCR run on the 5' RACE reads, TCRdb lists one record per CDR3 protein. Of around 770,000 distinct CDR3 sequences in the sample, over 15% were seen once. The clonotype originates from a male donor with ankylosing spondylitis. The V and J genes are TRBV5-1 and TRBJ1-4; tentative D call: TRBD1 (6 bases). Sequenced material: blood, either unsorted or a sorted T cell fraction (not recorded which). CDR3 region: CASRGGREKLFF. The CDR3 DNA sequence: TGCGCCAGCAGAGGGGGAAGAGAAAAACTGTTTTTT. The complete variable domain, with remaining parts taken from reference TRBV5-1 and TRBJ1-4, reads KAGVTQTPRYLIKTRGQQVTLSCSPISGHRSVSWYQQTPGQGLQFLFEYFSETQRNKGNFPGRFSGRQFSNSRSEMNVSTLELGDSALYLCASRGGREKLFFGSGTQLSVL.